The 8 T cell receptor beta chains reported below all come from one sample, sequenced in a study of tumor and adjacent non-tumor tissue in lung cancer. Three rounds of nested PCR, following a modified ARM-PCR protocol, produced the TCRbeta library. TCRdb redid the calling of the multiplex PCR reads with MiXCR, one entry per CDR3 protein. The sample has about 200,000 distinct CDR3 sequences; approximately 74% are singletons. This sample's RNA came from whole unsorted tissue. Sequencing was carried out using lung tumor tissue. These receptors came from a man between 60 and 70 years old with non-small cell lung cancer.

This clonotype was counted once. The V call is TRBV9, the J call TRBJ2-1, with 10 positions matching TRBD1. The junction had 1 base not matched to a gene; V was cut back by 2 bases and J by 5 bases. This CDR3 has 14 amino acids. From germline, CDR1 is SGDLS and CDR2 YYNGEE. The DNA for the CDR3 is TGTGCCAGCAGCGTGGGACAGGGGAACAATGAGCAGTTCTTC. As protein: CASSVGQGNNEQFF.

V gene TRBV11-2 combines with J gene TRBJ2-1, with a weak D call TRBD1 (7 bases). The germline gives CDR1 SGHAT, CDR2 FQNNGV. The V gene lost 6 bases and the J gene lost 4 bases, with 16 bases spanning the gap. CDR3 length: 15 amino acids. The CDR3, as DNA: TGTGCCAGCAGTTGGGGGCGGGACAGATACAATGAGCAGTTCTTC. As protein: CASSWGRDRYNEQFF.

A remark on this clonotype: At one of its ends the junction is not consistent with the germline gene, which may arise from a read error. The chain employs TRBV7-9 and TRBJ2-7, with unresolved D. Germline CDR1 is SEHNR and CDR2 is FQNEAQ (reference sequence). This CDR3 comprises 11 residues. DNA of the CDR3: TGTACCAGCAGCGAAAGCACCGAGCAGTACTTC. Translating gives CTSSESTEQYF.

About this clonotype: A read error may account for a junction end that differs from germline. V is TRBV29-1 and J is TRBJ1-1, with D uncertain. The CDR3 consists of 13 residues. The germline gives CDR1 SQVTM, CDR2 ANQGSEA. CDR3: CSVLSPENIEAFF. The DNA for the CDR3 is TGCAGCGTTTTGTCTCCAGAGAACATTGAAGCTTTCTTT. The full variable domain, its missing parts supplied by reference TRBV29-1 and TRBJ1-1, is SAVISQKPSRDICQRGTSLTIQCQVDSQVTMMFWYRQQPGQSLTLIATANQGSEATYESGFVIDKFPISRPNLTFSTLTVSNMSPEDSSIYLCSVLSPENIEAFFGQGTRLTVV.

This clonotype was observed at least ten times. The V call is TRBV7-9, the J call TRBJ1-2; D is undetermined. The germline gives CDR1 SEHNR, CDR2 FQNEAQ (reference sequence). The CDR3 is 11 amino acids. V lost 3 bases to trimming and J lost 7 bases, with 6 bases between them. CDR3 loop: CASSLRFGYTF. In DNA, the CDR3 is TGTGCCAGCAGCTTGCGATTTGGCTACACCTTC.

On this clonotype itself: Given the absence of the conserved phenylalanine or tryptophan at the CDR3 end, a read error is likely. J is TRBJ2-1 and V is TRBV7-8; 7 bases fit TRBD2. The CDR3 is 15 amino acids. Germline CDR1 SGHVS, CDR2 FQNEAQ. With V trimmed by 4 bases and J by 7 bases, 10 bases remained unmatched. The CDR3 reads CASSSGREKRNEQFL. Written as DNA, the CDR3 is TGTGCCAGCAGCTCGGGGAGGGAGAAAAGGAATGAGCAGTTCTTG.

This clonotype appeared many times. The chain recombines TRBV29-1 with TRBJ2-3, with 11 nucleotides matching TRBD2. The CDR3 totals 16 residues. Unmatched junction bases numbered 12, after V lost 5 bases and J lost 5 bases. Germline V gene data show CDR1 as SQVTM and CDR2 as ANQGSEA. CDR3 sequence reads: CSVLRLAGSAGDTQYF. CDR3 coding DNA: TGCAGCGTTCTGAGACTAGCGGGGTCCGCGGGAGATACGCAGTATTTT.

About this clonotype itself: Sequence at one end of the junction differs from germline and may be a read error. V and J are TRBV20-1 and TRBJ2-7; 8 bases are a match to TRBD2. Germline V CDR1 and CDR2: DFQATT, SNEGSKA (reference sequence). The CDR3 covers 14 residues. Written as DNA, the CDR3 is TGCGGTGCTAGCCCCGGCGGGAGGACCTACGAGCAGTACTTC. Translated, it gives CGASPGGRTYEQYF.